The subject of this entry is one TCR beta chain. The data originate from a study of blood T cell repertoires in COVID-19. Profiling relied on immunoSEQ multiplex PCR, and the TCRdb table lists in-frame clones only, not all of them. The table records approximately 240,000 clones, 75% to 90% of them present only once. V shed 7 bases and J 5 bases; nucleotides not matched to a gene: 4. The CDR3 sequence is 13 residues long. Germline assignment: CDR1 SGHRS and CDR2 YFSETQ. This TCR was sampled from a young woman in a cohort exposed to, infected with or recovered from COVID-19 (not recorded which). Sequencing input: PBMCs or T cells enriched from blood (not recorded which). The chain recombines TRBV5-1 with TRBJ1-2; 11 bases line up with TRBD1. As DNA, the CDR3 is TGCGCCAGCGGACAGGGGGCTCGATATGGCTACACCTTC. This translates into CASGQGARYGYTF.